This T cell receptor beta chain was sequenced for a study of blood T cell repertoires in COVID-19. Study overall: Acute and convalescent COVID-19 samples came from the United States, Italy and Spain.

Original handling: For nucleated cells, counts were estimated from reference gene primer amplification. The table came from immunoSEQ multiplex PCR; TCRdb's copy has only in-frame clones and leaves some out. V and J calls and clone size are as listed in that table; D and trimming were resolved from the DNA. The sample lists around 130,000 clones, approximately 85% occurring once. The CDR3 runs 15 residues. Per the germline V gene, CDR1 is GTSNPN and CDR2 is SVGIG (reference sequence). Germline trimming cut 4 bases from V and 1 base from J; bases unmatched to any gene: 5. The source material was peripheral blood. This chain uses TRBV30 with TRBJ2-1, with TRBD1 matching over 9 bases. This TCR was sampled from a human donor in a cohort sampled during active COVID-19. CDR3 protein: CAWTPDRGSYNEQFF. CDR3 sequence (DNA): TGTGCCTGGACTCCGGACAGGGGATCCTACAATGAGCAGTTCTTC. The variable domain in full, with the rest retrieved from reference TRBV30 and TRBJ2-1, is SQTIHQWPATLVQPVGSPLSLECTVEGTSNPNLYWYRQAAGRGLQLLFYSVGIGQISSEVPQNLSASRPQDRQFILSSKKLLLSDSGFYLCAWTPDRGSYNEQFFGPGTRLTVL.